This T cell receptor (beta chain) is drawn from a study of T cell responses to AZD1222 COVID-19 vaccine. Study-level findings and limits: Distributed over spike, vaccine-associated CD4 TCRs predominated at 160-218 and 743-854. When two AZD1222 doses had been given, Spike-specific TCR breadth and depth rose. The donors showed a predominance of white British ancestry and of females, with possible underestimation of clonal diversity. Nearly half of spike-specific TCRs reportedly go after variant regions that carry no mutations.

Assay: immunoSEQ multiplex PCR; the TCRdb copy retains only in-frame clones and omits some. The data show around 130,000 clones, over 90% seen once. V shed 3 bases, J shed 3 bases, and the junction held 8 bases outside the gene matches. Looked up from germline, CDR1 is SGHRS and CDR2 is YFSETQ. This CDR3 has 15 residues. This clone was picked up one time. Antigen specificity is unknown. The sequences come from peripheral blood, collected on day 0 of AZD1222 vaccination. This TCR came from an adult in good health. The genes are TRBV5-1 and TRBJ2-7; TRBD1 agrees at 8 bases. The CDR3 here is CASSSGGSTNYEQYF. Written as DNA, the CDR3 is TGCGCCAGCAGCTCAGGGGGCTCGACCAACTACGAGCAGTACTTC.